What follows describes a single T cell receptor beta chain. The assay was immunoSEQ multiplex PCR, and TCRdb's table has in-frame clones only and misses some. Of approximately 290,000 clones listed, about 89% are singletons. Germline V gene sequence: CDR1 SGHVS, CDR2 FQNEAQ. V was trimmed by 5 bases and J by 7 bases, leaving 12 bases between them. There are 13 residues in the CDR3. This entry comes from a study of blood T cell repertoires in COVID-19. The sequenced sample consisted of peripheral blood. V usage is TRBV7-8 and J usage is TRBJ2-1, with D maybe TRBD2 (5 bases). This receptor was taken from a man younger than 40 with acute or convalescent COVID-19. CDR3 sequence: CASSRTDRNEQFF. CDR3 DNA sequence: TGTGCCAGCAGCAGGACTGACCGAAATGAGCAGTTCTTC.